Reported below is one T cell receptor beta chain. This clone has just a few counts. The antigen it recognizes is unknown. No base qualities exist here, and no much larger clone lies one base off it. In total, approximately 610 healthy bone marrow donors made up the cohort. All cohort members were sampled while nominally healthy, although unrecorded immune exposures were likely present. The donor was CMV seropositive and was included in the group of some 290 seropositive cohort members. A peripheral blood sample was collected from each donor, and TCR beta sequencing was performed on peripheral blood mononuclear cells. The Qiagen DNeasy Blood Extraction Kit was used to extract genomic DNA from the blood cell samples. The method behind the library was the immunoSEQ multiplex PCR assay. The multiplex PCR relied on a mix of 60 forward primers for TCR Vbeta segments and 13 reverse primers for TCR Jbeta segments. Amplification of the CDR3 region of rearranged TCR beta genes was performed with a multiplex PCR assay on genomic DNA. The amplified TCR beta libraries were sequenced on the Illumina HiSeq System as 87-base-pair reads. Under the source paper's analysis protocol: Across the 700 or so repertoires, a later analysis counted roughly 84 million unique TCR beta chains, 9.5 million to 12 million of which were shared by at least two donors. Raw reads were error-corrected and collapsed into unique sequences with a nearest-neighbor algorithm that merged closely related sequences to remove PCR and sequencing errors. To assign V, D and J gene segments, CDR3 sequences were aligned to IMGT reference sequences. For a sequence to be retained, a match of at least six nucleotides to both a V gene segment and a J gene segment was required. A rearrangement was called productive if the CDR3 had no stop codons and remained in frame with V and J, and every other rearrangement was called non-productive. CDR3 was defined by IMGT convention, running from the second conserved V-encoded cysteine to the conserved J-encoded phenylalanine. In an earlier analysis of 587 of the donors, sequences lacking an unambiguous match to a single V gene segment were excluded. In an earlier analysis of about 590 of the donors, a V segment was called functional when productive rearrangements were above 56.7%, and segregating when the standard deviation between donors exceeded 5%. A statistical classification framework was developed to diagnose cytomegalovirus status using the catalog of TCR beta chain sequences. V and J gene assignment, in a later analysis, came from comparing TCR nucleotide sequences with IMGT/GENE-DB human TR gene sequences. The TCRdist pipeline was used in a later analysis to assign CDR3 sequences and most-parsimonious VDJ recombination scenarios. In a later analysis, each TCR beta chain was defined by its CDR3 amino acid sequence together with its V-gene family, and reads lacking a unique V-gene family were excluded. A later analysis removed several hundred highly shared, low-generation-probability nucleotide sequences to deal with suspected cross-contamination and a sequencing artifact. In a later analysis, a clonal expansion index was calculated for each public chain from normalized within-repertoire ranks of inferred template counts. In a later analysis, generation probabilities were computed with a VDJ recombination model fitted to out-of-frame rearrangements, and the resulting probabilities were checked against IGoR. A later analysis scored TCR-TCR, TCR-HLA and TCR-CMV co-occurrence with hypergeometric tests, applying a repertoire-size bias correction to TCR pairs. To estimate false discovery rates, a later analysis permuted the HLA or CMV assignments 20 times. A later analysis grouped co-occurring TCRs with DBSCAN, adding TCRdist sequence similarity when clustering within HLA-allele-positive subsets. Repertoires with fewer than 30,000 or more than 120,000 public chains were left out of co-occurrence clustering, as were about 5 repertoires with anomalous nucleotide sharing. In its TCRdb copy, this immuneACCESS table keeps in-frame sequences only and misses some clones. Where compared with another copy, unresolved V genes explain less than half of these, and the others have no known cause. That table furnishes V, J and clone size, whereas the DNA furnished D and trimming. A total of around 140,000 clones appear in this sample, approximately 82% of them only once. The ten largest clonotypes hold under 10% of the sample.

These data are taken from a study of cytomegalovirus exposure and HLA in healthy donors (dated 2017 in TCRdb). A note on the overall study: According to an earlier analysis of 587 of the donors, about 190 million T cells yielded over 100 million unique TCR beta sequences and more than 250 Gb of sequence data. Roughly 290 gigabases of sequencing data and approximately 92 million unique TCR sequences made up an early release that covered fewer than 650 HLA-typed donors. The genetic ancestry cluster associated with self-reported Caucasian donors included 70% to 85% of the roughly 390 genotyped donors. The aim of the study was to test whether cataloging public T cell receptors could identify signatures of past pathogen exposure. The study used immunosequencing to profile the T cell repertoires of several hundred subjects and linked those repertoires to cytomegalovirus serostatus. A separate validation cohort of 100 to 150 different subjects was used in addition to the roughly 670-subject first cohort. To predict cytomegalovirus infection status, the study combined high-throughput TCR immunosequencing, statistical association of individual TCRs with disease status, and machine learning. A later analysis re-analyzed previously published TCR beta repertoires from approximately 670 donors and added high-resolution HLA genotyping to study TCR occurrence patterns. The later analysis used no new phenotypic data to find candidate immune exposures, relying instead on TCR beta sequences and their occurrence across donors. An earlier analysis of 587 of the donors used high-throughput TCR beta sequencing to judge whether each TCR beta V gene segment behaved as functional or pseudogenic. Donor age, sex, ethnicity and CMV serostatus were compiled together with the repertoire data. A later genetic analysis used genome-wide SNP genotypes for about 65% of the 666 donors, treating that subset as a discovery cohort. All discovery cohort repertoires had been generated on a single sequencing platform. Class I and class II HLA loci were covered by the typing at four-digit resolution. The number of donors typed differed by locus, with roughly 620-640 for A, B, C, DRB1 and DQB1, 522 for DQA1, 600 to 610 for DPA1, and 400 to 490 for DPB1. A handful of DR-DQ haplotypes were handled as single units for association and clustering because linkage in the cohort was strong. Among almost 400 genotyped donors of the cohort, an average of about 240,000 unique TCR beta nucleotide sequences were sequenced per donor, around 20% of them non-productive. What the study reported, not specific to this receptor: While some public TCRs were present in many individuals, most TCR sequences turned up only very rarely across donors. The classifier was reported to diagnose cytomegalovirus status with high specificity and sensitivity in both the original cohort and the validation cohort. The presence/absence analyses assumed that sequencing depth was roughly uniform across donors, and that assumption may not be true. Correlated functional status among segregating V segments might reflect linkage disequilibrium, but an unknown experimental factor could not be ruled out. At a false discovery rate of 0.05, a later analysis linked 15,000 to 20,000 TCR beta sequences to specific HLA alleles. In a later analysis, most CMV-associated TCR beta chains were found to appear HLA-restricted, with HLA associations seemingly driven largely by CMV exposure. Compared with the approximately 600-donor mean, donors in an Asian-associated ancestry cluster had fewer N-insertions in productive TCRs, according to a later genetic analysis. The study listed 164 TCR beta chains as associated with cytomegalovirus. A few of the identified cytomegalovirus-associated TCR beta chains were confirmed in vitro to be specific for cytomegalovirus antigens. A cluster of highly shared sequence variants was judged likely to represent a technical artifact of the sequencing pipeline. In an earlier analysis of some 540 of the donors, most TCR beta V segments appeared in productive rearrangements about 87% or about 30% of the time, broadly matching IMGT annotations. Only TCR beta chains were sequenced in this cohort, and the absence of alpha or paired-chain data limited detectable features. Strong co-occurrence of HLA alleles, especially DR and DQ, made assigning TCR associations to individual alleles difficult. A later analysis found that TCR association rates varied across HLA loci, with DRB1 alleles showing the most associated TCRs and HLA-C alleles the fewest. In a later genetic analysis, a missense DCLRE1C variant was associated with V-gene and J-gene trimming of TCR beta chains, and the association was replicated in an independent cohort. Several of the top co-occurrence clusters appeared to be linked to parvovirus B19, influenza, CMV and Epstein-Barr virus, according to a later analysis. Because the 87-base-pair reads could not distinguish some IMGT-functional V segments, including TRBV6-2 and TRBV6-3, those segments were excluded. The authors suggested that the approach could potentially be generalized to other disease states and immunological phenotypes. Approximately 16 rarely observed V segments, including chromosome 9 orphons, were excluded from the earlier analysis of about 600 of the donors because counts were too low. A further reported finding was that TCR beta sequences accurately predicted the HLA-A and HLA-B alleles for most subjects in the first cohort. HLA typing was unavailable for some donors at each locus, so association tests used only the typed subset. For the cohort, immune exposure information was limited to CMV serostatus. Compared with equally common non-associated chains, HLA-associated TCR beta chains in a later analysis were more clonally expanded and had lower generation probabilities.

CDR1 and CDR2 are drawn from the germline V gene (reference sequence): GTSNPN, SVGIG. V and J are trimmed by 6 bases and 7 bases, and the gene matches miss 10 bases of the junction. From the cysteine through the phenylalanine, the CDR3 covers 14 amino acids. Only the CDR3 portion is preserved as DNA: 42 bases, with reading frame beginning at the first base. The TCR comes from a woman aged 55 to 70 in good health and CMV-seropositive. Input material: PBMCs. Recombination joined TRBV30 with TRBJ2-5, with TRBD1 identical over 11 junction bases. The CDR3 in this case is CACPRTGGYGTQYF. The nucleotides read TGTGCCTGCCCCCGGACAGGGGGCTACGGGACCCAGTACTTC.